Presented here are 23 T cell receptor beta chains from one specimen sequenced in a study of cytomegalovirus exposure and HLA in healthy donors. Assay: immunoSEQ multiplex PCR; the TCRdb copy retains only in-frame clones and omits some. The table has 150,000 to 200,000 clones, approximately 84% seen once; the top ten hold roughly 6.5%. What was sequenced was PBMCs. These receptors all stem from a man between 18 and 35 years old in good health and CMV-seropositive.

This clone was recorded once. The chain recombines TRBV5-1 with TRBJ2-5, with D possibly being TRBD1 (6 bases). Looked up from germline, CDR1 is SGHRS and CDR2 is YFSETQ. V was pared by 0 bases and J by 4 bases, with 10 bases between. There are 14 residues in the CDR3. The CDR3 coding sequence is TGCGCCAGCAGCTTGGTTGGGGGCGGAGAGACCCAGTACTTC. This encodes CASSLVGGGETQYF. The entire variable domain, with the rest obtained from reference TRBV5-1 and TRBJ2-5, is as follows: KAGVTQTPRYLIKTRGQQVTLSCSPISGHRSVSWYQQTPGQGLQFLFEYFSETQRNKGNFPGRFSGRQFSNSRSEMNVSTLELGDSALYLCASSLVGGGETQYFGPGTRLLVL.

The CDR3 nucleotides read TGTGCCAGCAGCGGGCAGACAGGGGGTAAGAATGAGCAGTTCTTC. Protein sequence: CASSGQTGGKNEQFF. The V and J genes are TRBV7-9 and TRBJ2-1; the match to TRBD1 covers 9 bases. J lost 7 bases, V lost 5 bases, and 9 bases had no gene match. Germline CDR1 is SEHNR and CDR2 is FQNEAQ (reference sequence). This CDR3 comprises 15 residues. Full variable domain (outside the CDR3, taken from reference TRBV7-9 and TRBJ2-1): DTGVSQNPRHKITKRGQNVTFRCDPISEHNRLYWYRQTLGQGPEFLTYFQNEAQLEKSRLLSDRFSAERPKGSFSTLEIQRTEQGDSAMYLCASSGQTGGKNEQFFGPGTRLTVL.

The chain joins TRBV25-1 to TRBJ2-1; D call uncertain. CDR1 is MGHDK, CDR2 SYGVNS, per germline. CDR3 size: 15 residues. V lost 9 bases to trimming and J lost 0 bases, with 15 bases between them. The CDR3 DNA reads as TGTGCCAGTAGCTACACCATAGGCTCCTACAATGAGCAGTTCTTC. This gives the protein CASSYTIGSYNEQFF.

V gene TRBV7-8 combines with J gene TRBJ2-5; 13 bases match TRBD2. The CDR3 loop spans 18 amino acids. The ends lost 3 bases at V and 1 base at J; junction bases unmatched: 8. Germline lookup yields CDR1 SGHVS and CDR2 FQNEAQ. The CDR3 here is CASSFVGLAGAPQETQYF. The CDR3 region has the DNA TGTGCCAGCAGCTTTGTAGGACTAGCGGGAGCCCCCCAAGAGACCCAGTACTTC.

The genes are TRBV6-5 and TRBJ2-7; 9 positions agree with TRBD1. Germline loops: CDR1 MNHEY, CDR2 SVGAGI. This CDR3 contains 14 residues. V lost 5 bases to trimming and J lost 5 bases; unmatched junction nucleotides: 7. CDR3 residues: CASSTGTGSDEQYF. The CDR3 bases are TGTGCCAGCAGTACCGGGACAGGGAGCGACGAGCAGTACTTC.

V and J are TRBV5-4 and TRBJ2-4; TRBD1 might be the D (6 bases). With 0 bases removed from V and 2 bases from J, the gap between germline ends came to 15 bases. Germline V gives CDR1 SGHNT, CDR2 YYREEE (reference sequence). The CDR3 loop spans 17 amino acids. The CDR3 here is CASSLGRDIRSKNIQYF. The CDR3 nucleotides read TGTGCCAGCAGCTTGGGCCGGGACATTCGATCCAAAAACATTCAGTACTTC.

This chain joins TRBV27 and TRBJ1-3; D perhaps matches TRBD1 (6 bases). The CDR3 is 19 residues long. Germline CDR1 is MNHEY and CDR2 is SMNVEV (reference sequence). The V end was cut by 6 bases, the J end by 0 bases, with 24 bases between. CDR3 amino acids: CASRTSPRQDSYSGNTIYF. CDR3 nucleotide sequence: TGTGCCAGCAGAACCTCACCTCGACAGGATTCCTACTCTGGAAACACCATATATTTT.

This chain joins TRBV5-1 and TRBJ1-1; TRBD1 is a possible D gene (5 bases). V shed 0 bases and J shed 7 bases, with 13 bases lying between them. The CDR3 has 14 residues. Germline V gives CDR1 SGHRS, CDR2 YFSETQ. The CDR3 spells CASSLEAGQVEAFF. For the CDR3, the DNA is TGCGCCAGCAGCTTGGAGGCAGGACAAGTTGAAGCTTTCTTT.

This chain joins TRBV6-5 and TRBJ1-2; unclear D gene. The CDR3 contains 12 residues. V dropped 4 bases and J dropped 4 bases, with 7 bases sitting between them. Germline V gene lookup returns CDR1 MNHEY and CDR2 SVGAGI. CDR3 coding DNA: TGTGCCAGCAGTTTATCGGGCTATGGCTACACCTTC. It codes for CASSLSGYGYTF.

The rearrangement links TRBV7-2 to TRBJ2-3; no definite D call. Germline lookup yields CDR1 SGHTA and CDR2 FQGNSA. Trimming shortened V by 1 base and J by 0 bases, and 14 bases separated the two germline ends. The CDR3 contains 17 residues. For the CDR3, the DNA is TGTGCCAGCAGCTTAGAACGGTATAACCCTAGCACAGATACGCAGTATTTT. This translates into CASSLERYNPSTDTQYF. Together with reference TRBV7-2 and TRBJ2-3, the CDR3 gives the full variable domain: GAGVSQSPSNKVTEKGKDVELRCDPISGHTALYWYRQSLGQGLEFLIYFQGNSAPDKSGLPSDRFSAERTGGSVSTLTIQRTQQEDSAVYLCASSLERYNPSTDTQYFGPGTRLTVL.

Comments on this clone: Other DNA sequences in this sample translate to the same CDR3. V gene TRBV7-6 combines with J gene TRBJ2-7, with D unclear. This CDR3 comprises 13 residues. Germline V gives CDR1 SGHVS, CDR2 FNYEAQ. V lost 4 bases and J 2 bases, leaving 9 bases between the germline ends. The CDR3 loop reads CASSSNRAYEQYF. In nucleotides, the CDR3 is TGTGCCAGCAGCTCTAATCGGGCCTACGAGCAGTACTTC.

This rearrangement joins TRBV30 to TRBJ1-2, with 8 nucleotides matching TRBD1. This CDR3 has 13 residues. Trimming at V came to 5 bases and at J to 7 bases, leaving 9 bases not matched to a gene. Germline values: CDR1 GTSNPN, CDR2 SVGIG (reference sequence). The CDR3 region has the DNA TGTGCCTGGGGCCCCGAGGACAGGGTTGGCTACACCTTC. Translated: CAWGPEDRVGYTF.

The chain couples TRBV28 to TRBJ2-3; 7 nucleotides match TRBD2. Germline-derived CDR1 and CDR2 are MDHEN and SYDVKM. CDR3 length: 15 residues. The V and J ends lost 6 bases and 4 bases, in that order; junction bases with no gene match: 10. CDR3: CASSLGGRNADTQYF. The CDR3 DNA follows: TGTGCCAGCAGCCTGGGGGGGAGGAACGCAGATACGCAGTATTTT.

This sequence joins TRBV11-2 and TRBJ2-5, with TRBD2 matching over 12 bases. J lost 3 bases, V lost 1 base, and 6 bases had no gene match. The CDR3 is 17 amino acids. Germline CDR1 is SGHAT and CDR2 is FQNNGV. DNA for the CDR3: TGTGCCAGCAGCTTAGGTGGACTAGCGGGATTAAAAGAGACCCAGTACTTC. This encodes CASSLGGLAGLKETQYF.

The chain uses TRBV7-9 and TRBJ2-7; 10 positions agree with TRBD1. V shed 5 bases and J 2 bases; nucleotides not matched to a gene: 3. The CDR3 is made up of 14 amino acids. The V gene's germline CDR1 is SEHNR and CDR2 FQNEAQ (reference sequence). CDR3 coding DNA: TGTGCCAGCAGCCCCGGGACAGGGGCCTACGAGCAGTACTTC. It codes for CASSPGTGAYEQYF.

This CDR3 reads CASSVEPGAFTNYGYTF. The CDR3, as DNA: TGTGCCAGCAGCGTAGAACCAGGGGCCTTTACTAACTATGGCTACACCTTC. The J gene is TRBJ1-2, the V gene TRBV9; TRBD1 is a possible D gene (6 bases). Trimming left V 0 bases short and J 0 bases short, with 15 bases between. The CDR3 loop spans 17 amino acids. Per germline, CDR1 SGDLS and CDR2 YYNGEE. Full variable domain (missing parts from reference TRBV9 and TRBJ1-2): DSGVTQTPKHLITATGQRVTLRCSPRSGDLSVYWYQQSLDQGLQFLIQYYNGEERAKGNILERFSAQQFPDLHSELNLSSLELGDSALYFCASSVEPGAFTNYGYTFGSGTRLTVV.

A single count supports this clone. The gene calls are TRBV7-2 and TRBJ2-4; perhaps TRBD1 as D (6 bases). V was trimmed by 4 bases and J by 7 bases, leaving 14 bases between them. Germline-derived CDR1 and CDR2 are SGHTA and FQGNSA. CDR3 length: 14 residues. In nucleotides, the CDR3 is TGTGCCAGCAGCTCAGGGGCCAGCTGGAACATTCAGTACTTC. It encodes CASSSGASWNIQYF.

The genes are TRBV6-1 and TRBJ2-1, with 14 bases matching TRBD2. Trimming removed 11 bases from V and 1 base from J; junction bases left unmatched: 4. The CDR3 has 15 residues. The germline V gene encodes CDR1 MNHNS and CDR2 SASEGT. CDR3 amino acids: CASTSGRGSYNEQFF. Written as DNA, the CDR3 is TGTGCCTCGACTAGCGGGAGGGGGTCCTACAATGAGCAGTTCTTC.

This chain joins TRBV6-1 and TRBJ2-1; D is unresolved. This CDR3 contains 16 residues. V was clipped by 3 bases and J by 8 bases, with 20 bases between them. Germline lookup yields CDR1 MNHNS and CDR2 SASEGT. The CDR3 DNA reads as TGTGCCAGCAGTGAGGGCCAAACCCCCACAATAGATGAGCAGTTCTTC. It specifies CASSEGQTPTIDEQFF.

The genes are TRBV7-7 and TRBJ2-1; 7 positions match TRBD2. From germline, CDR1 is SSHAT and CDR2 FNYEAQ (reference sequence). This CDR3 spans 17 amino acids. The J segment lost 5 bases and the V segment lost 1 base, leaving 11 bases of the junction unmatched. As DNA, the CDR3 is TGTGCCAGCAGCTTAGACTTCCGGGTAGCGGGTAACAATGAGCAGTTCTTC. Protein product: CASSLDFRVAGNNEQFF.

V gene TRBV7-3 combines with J gene TRBJ2-2, with 9 nucleotides matching TRBD1. Germline lookup yields CDR1 SGHTA and CDR2 FQGTGA. CDR3 size: 16 residues. V shed 5 bases, J shed 2 bases, and the junction held 6 bases outside the gene matches. The CDR3 reads CASSTRTGENTGELFF. The CDR3 bases are TGTGCCAGCAGCACTCGGACAGGGGAAAACACCGGGGAGCTGTTTTTT.

The chain combines TRBV29-1 with TRBJ2-3, with 14 bases identical to TRBD2. V was pared by 6 bases and J by 5 bases, with 10 bases of the junction left unmatched. The V gene's germline CDR1 is SQVTM and CDR2 ANQGSEA. The CDR3 is 16 residues long. This chain's CDR3 is CSVATTSGRALDTQYF. In nucleotides, the CDR3 is TGCAGCGTCGCAACGACTAGCGGGAGGGCCTTAGATACGCAGTATTTT.

The V and J genes are TRBV6-5 and TRBJ1-1; a possible D gene is TRBD1 (5 bases). CDR3 length equals 13 residues. The V gene lost 5 bases and the J gene lost 1 base, with 8 bases spanning the gap. Germline V lookup: CDR1 MNHEY, CDR2 SVGAGI. The CDR3: CASSDGGNTEAFF. CDR3 DNA: TGTGCCAGCAGTGACGGGGGGAACACTGAAGCTTTCTTT.